These 11 T cell receptor beta chains share one sample of origin, sequenced in a study of blood T cell repertoires in COVID-19. Sequencing was performed with immunoSEQ multiplex PCR; in TCRdb, only in-frame clones are kept and a portion is missing. This table has fewer than 300,000 clones, around 90% appearing once. The sequenced sample was PBMCs or T cells enriched from blood (not recorded which). The receptors shown here come from a woman in her 30s who had recovered from COVID-19.

The sample holds a few counts of this clone. V and J are TRBV10-1 and TRBJ2-5, with D tentatively TRBD1 (6 bases). Trimming pared 5 bases from V and 5 bases from J, leaving 12 bases between. Germline assignment: CDR1 WNHNN and CDR2 SYGVQD (reference sequence). The CDR3 length is 13 residues. CDR3: CASSYRDAETQYF. The CDR3 DNA reads TGCGCCAGCAGTTACAGGGACGCGGAGACCCAGTACTTC.

The rearrangement links TRBV5-1 to TRBJ1-2; D may be TRBD1 (6 bases). The germline CDR1 and CDR2 sequences are SGHRS and YFSETQ. This CDR3 has 13 amino acids. Trimming shortened V by 7 bases and J by 4 bases, and 14 bases separated the two germline ends. CDR3 sequence: CASWPGAGYGYTF. CDR3 bases: TGCGCCAGCTGGCCAGGGGCTGGCTATGGCTACACCTTC.

The chain couples TRBV28 to TRBJ2-7, with 10 bases lining up with TRBD2. Per the germline V gene, CDR1 is MDHEN and CDR2 is SYDVKM. This CDR3 has 14 amino acids. Trimming at V came to 4 bases and at J to 5 bases, leaving 5 bases not matched to a gene. The CDR3 sequence: CASSSAGGIDEQYF. The CDR3 DNA follows: TGTGCCAGCAGTTCAGCGGGAGGGATCGACGAGCAGTACTTC.

The V and J genes are TRBV9 and TRBJ2-1, with D possibly matching TRBD1 (5 bases). Germline V gives CDR1 SGDLS, CDR2 YYNGEE. The ends were cut back, 3 bases at V and 7 bases at J, with 17 bases in the middle. There are 15 residues in the CDR3. CDR3 amino acids: CASSEQTDFGNEQFF. As DNA, the CDR3 is TGTGCCAGCAGCGAACAGACAGATTTCGGTAATGAGCAGTTCTTC.

V gene TRBV19 combines with J gene TRBJ1-6; 8 bases map to TRBD1. The CDR3 spans 16 residues. Germline trimming cut 5 bases from V and 2 bases from J; bases unmatched to any gene: 5. Germline CDR1 and CDR2: LNHDA and SQIVND (reference sequence). As DNA, the CDR3 is TGTGCCAGTAGTGTACCGGGACAGGCCTATAATTCACCCCTCCACTTT. The encoded protein is CASSVPGQAYNSPLHF.

J is TRBJ2-5 and V is TRBV6-2 or TRBV6-3; possibly TRBD2 for D (6 bases). The CDR3 is made up of 15 amino acids. V was clipped by 2 bases and J by 4 bases, with 14 bases between them. Germline values: CDR1 MNHEY, CDR2 SVGEGT. The CDR3 DNA is TGTGCCAGCAGTTACGGATCGGCGGGACGAGAGACCCAGTACTTC. Translation: CASSYGSAGRETQYF.

This rearrangement joins TRBV7-2 to TRBJ2-7; D possibly corresponds to TRBD2 (5 bases). The ends were cut back, 3 bases at V and 3 bases at J, with 9 bases in the middle. The CDR3 length is 13 residues. The germline V gene encodes CDR1 SGHTA and CDR2 FQGNSA. The CDR3 reads CASSFPRDYEQYF. The CDR3 nucleotides are TGTGCCAGCAGCTTCCCCCGGGACTACGAGCAGTACTTC.

J is TRBJ1-3 and V is TRBV29-1; 8 bases agree with TRBD1. The germline V gene has CDR1 SQVTM and CDR2 ANQGSEA. With V trimmed by 5 bases and J by 4 bases, 4 bases remained unmatched. This CDR3 region has 13 residues. The CDR3 DNA reads TGCAGCGTTTCCGACAGGGGCGGAAACACCATATATTTT. Translating it yields CSVSDRGGNTIYF.

This sequence joins TRBV3-1 (or the pseudogene TRBV3-2) and TRBJ2-1, with 10 bases that match TRBD2. J lost 4 bases, V lost 0 bases, and 6 bases had no gene match. Germline CDR1 and CDR2: LGHDT and YNNKEL (reference sequence). This CDR3 is 17 amino acids long. The CDR3 reads CASSQDRRTSGYNEQFF. For the CDR3, the DNA is TGTGCCAGCAGCCAAGATCGGCGGACTAGCGGTTACAATGAGCAGTTCTTC.

The rearrangement uses TRBV20-1 and TRBJ1-5; a possible D gene is TRBD1 (5 bases). The V and J ends lost 3 bases and 1 base respectively, with 7 bases between them. CDR3 size: 13 residues. CDR1 DFQATT and CDR2 SNEGSKA come from the germline V gene (reference sequence). In nucleotides, the CDR3 is TGCAGTGCTAGTACAGGCAGCAATCAGCCCCAGCATTTT. It yields the protein CSASTGSNQPQHF.

This sequence joins TRBV27 and TRBJ2-7, with 8 nucleotides matching TRBD2. The V gene's germline CDR1 is MNHEY and CDR2 SMNVEV (reference sequence). This CDR3 is 14 amino acids long. J gave up 6 bases and V 6 bases, and 10 bases lay outside the gene matches. In DNA form, the CDR3 reads TGTGCCAGCAGCCACGGGGGGGGAAAGGGCGAGCAGTACTTC. Translation: CASSHGGGKGEQYF.